This entry concerns a single T cell receptor beta chain. The assay was immunoSEQ multiplex PCR, and TCRdb's table has in-frame clones only and misses some. The sample contains some 170,000 clones, approximately 90% of which appear only once. This sample is part of a study of T cell responses to AZD1222 COVID-19 vaccine. The sequencing here drew on peripheral blood, taken 28 days after the second dose of the MenACWY control vaccine. The source is an adult who received the MenACWY meningococcal vaccine as a control.

CDR3 protein: CATSDLGGYTF. CDR3 DNA: TGTGCCACCAGTGATTTGGGTGGCTACACCTTC. This sequence joins TRBV24-1 and TRBJ1-2; D is unresolved. The CDR3 runs to 11 residues. Deletions cut 0 bases from V and 7 bases from J, with 2 bases between. Germline CDR1 KGHDR, CDR2 SFDVKD.